This T cell receptor beta chain was identified in a study of blood T cell repertoires in COVID-19. Looking at the study overall: Acute-phase and convalescent COVID-19 samples originated in the United States, Italy and Spain. Sample material is recorded as cDNA or gDNA derived from T cells, B-cell-depleted T cells, or PBMCs.

Authors' data handling: It was from reference gene primer amplification that nucleated cell counts were estimated. The table came from immunoSEQ multiplex PCR; TCRdb's copy has only in-frame clones and leaves some out. Clone size and V and J calls were adopted from that table, with D and trimming inferred from the DNA. The data contain 120,000 or so clones, about four fifths of them singletons. The receptor was isolated from a man aged 40-55 years with active or convalescent COVID-19. The source material was peripheral blood.

CDR3 sequence reads: CASSYQERAFF. CDR3 nucleotide sequence: TGTGCCAGCAGTTATCAAGAGAGAGCTTTCTTT. The V gene is TRBV6-2 or TRBV6-3, the J gene TRBJ1-1, with D unresolved. The V end lost 3 bases, the J end lost 10 bases, and 9 bases lay between the germline ends. This CDR3 has 11 amino acids. The V gene's germline CDR1 is MNHEY and CDR2 SVGEGT.